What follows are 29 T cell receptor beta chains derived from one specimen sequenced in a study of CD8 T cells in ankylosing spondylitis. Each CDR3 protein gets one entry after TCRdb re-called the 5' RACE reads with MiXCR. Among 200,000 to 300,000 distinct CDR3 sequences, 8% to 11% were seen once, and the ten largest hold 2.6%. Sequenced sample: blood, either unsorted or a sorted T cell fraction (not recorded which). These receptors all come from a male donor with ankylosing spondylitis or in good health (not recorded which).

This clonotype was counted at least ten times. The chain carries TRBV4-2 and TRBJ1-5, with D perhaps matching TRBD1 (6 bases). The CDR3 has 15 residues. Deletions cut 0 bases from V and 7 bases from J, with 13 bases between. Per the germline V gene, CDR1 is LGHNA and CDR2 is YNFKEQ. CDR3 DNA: TGTGCCAGCAGCCAAGAAGCGGGTCAGGGGCAGCCCCAGCATTTT. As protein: CASSQEAGQGQPQHF.

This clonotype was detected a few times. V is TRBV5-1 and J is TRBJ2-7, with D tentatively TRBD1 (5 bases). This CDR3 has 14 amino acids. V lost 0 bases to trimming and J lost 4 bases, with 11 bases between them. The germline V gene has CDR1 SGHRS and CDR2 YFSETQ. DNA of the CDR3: TGCGCCAGCAGCTTGGCCGAGCAGGGTTACGAGCAGTACTTC. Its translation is CASSLAEQGYEQYF.

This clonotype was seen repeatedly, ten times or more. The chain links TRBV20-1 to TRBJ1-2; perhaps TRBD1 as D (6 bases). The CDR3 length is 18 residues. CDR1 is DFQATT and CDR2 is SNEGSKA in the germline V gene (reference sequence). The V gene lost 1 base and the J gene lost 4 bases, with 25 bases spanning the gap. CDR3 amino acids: CSARASRQEGFVVYGYTF. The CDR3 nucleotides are TGCAGTGCTAGAGCCTCCCGACAGGAAGGGTTTGTAGTCTATGGCTACACCTTC.

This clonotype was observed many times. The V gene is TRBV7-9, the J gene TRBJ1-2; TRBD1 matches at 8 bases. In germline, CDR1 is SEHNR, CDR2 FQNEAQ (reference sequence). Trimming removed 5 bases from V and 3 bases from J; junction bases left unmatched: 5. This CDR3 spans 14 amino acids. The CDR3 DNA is TGTGCCAGCAGCCCAGGACAGGGCCACTATGGCTACACCTTC. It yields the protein CASSPGQGHYGYTF. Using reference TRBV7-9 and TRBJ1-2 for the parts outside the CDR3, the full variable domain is DTGVSQNPRHKITKRGQNVTFRCDPISEHNRLYWYRQTLGQGPEFLTYFQNEAQLEKSRLLSDRFSAERPKGSFSTLEIQRTEQGDSAMYLCASSPGQGHYGYTFGSGTRLTVV.

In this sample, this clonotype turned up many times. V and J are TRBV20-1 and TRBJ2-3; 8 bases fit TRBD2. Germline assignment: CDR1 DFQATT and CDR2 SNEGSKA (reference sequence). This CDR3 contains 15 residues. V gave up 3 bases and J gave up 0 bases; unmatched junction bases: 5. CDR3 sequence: CSASVSGASTDTQYF. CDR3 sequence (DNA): TGCAGTGCTAGTGTTAGCGGGGCTAGCACAGATACGCAGTATTTT.

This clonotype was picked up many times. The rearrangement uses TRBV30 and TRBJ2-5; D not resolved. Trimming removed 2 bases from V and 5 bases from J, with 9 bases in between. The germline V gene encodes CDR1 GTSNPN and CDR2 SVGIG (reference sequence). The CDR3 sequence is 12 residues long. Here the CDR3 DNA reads TGTGCCTGGAGTCCCGTCTCTGAGACCCAGTACTTC. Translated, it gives CAWSPVSETQYF.

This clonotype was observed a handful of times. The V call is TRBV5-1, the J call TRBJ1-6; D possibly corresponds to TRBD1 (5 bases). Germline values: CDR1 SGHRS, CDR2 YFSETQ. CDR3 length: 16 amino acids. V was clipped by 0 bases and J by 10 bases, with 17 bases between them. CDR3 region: CASSLEGPGVGSPLHF. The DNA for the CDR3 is TGCGCCAGCAGCTTGGAGGGACCGGGGGTCGGATCACCCCTCCACTTT.

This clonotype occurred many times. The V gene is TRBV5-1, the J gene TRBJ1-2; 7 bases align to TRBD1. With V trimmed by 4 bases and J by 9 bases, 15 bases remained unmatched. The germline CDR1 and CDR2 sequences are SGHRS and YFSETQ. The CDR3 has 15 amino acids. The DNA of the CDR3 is TGCGCCAGCAGCCCTGGACAGGTCCTTAACTCGCGCTACACCTTC. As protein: CASSPGQVLNSRYTF.

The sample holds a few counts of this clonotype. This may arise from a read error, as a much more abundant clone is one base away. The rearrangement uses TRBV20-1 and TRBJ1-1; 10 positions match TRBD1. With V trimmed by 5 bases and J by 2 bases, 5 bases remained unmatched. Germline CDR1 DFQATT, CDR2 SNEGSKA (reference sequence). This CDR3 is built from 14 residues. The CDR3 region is CSAGGTGDNTEAFF. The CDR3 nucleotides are TGCAGTGCTGGAGGGACAGGGGACAACACTGAAGCTTTCTTT.

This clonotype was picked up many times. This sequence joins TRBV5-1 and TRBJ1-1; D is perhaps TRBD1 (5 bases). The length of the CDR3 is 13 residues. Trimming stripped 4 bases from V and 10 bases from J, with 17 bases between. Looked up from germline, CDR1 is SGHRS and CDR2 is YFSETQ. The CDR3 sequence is CASSPRDERAAFF. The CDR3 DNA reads TGCGCCAGCAGCCCACGGGACGAAAGGGCAGCTTTCTTT.

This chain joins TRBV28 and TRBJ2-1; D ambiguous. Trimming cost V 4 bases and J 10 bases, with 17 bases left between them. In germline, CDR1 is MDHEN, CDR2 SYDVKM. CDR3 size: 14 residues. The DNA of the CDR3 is TGTGCCAGCAGTTCGCCGGGTCCTACCCAGGAGCAGTTCTTC. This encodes CASSSPGPTQEQFF.

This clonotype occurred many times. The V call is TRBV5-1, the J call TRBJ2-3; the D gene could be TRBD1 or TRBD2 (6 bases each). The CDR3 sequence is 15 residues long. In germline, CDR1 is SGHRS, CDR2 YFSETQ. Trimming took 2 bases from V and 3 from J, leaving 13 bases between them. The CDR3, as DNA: TGCGCCAGCAGCTTTGGGGGGCAGAGTACAGATACGCAGTATTTT. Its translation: CASSFGGQSTDTQYF.

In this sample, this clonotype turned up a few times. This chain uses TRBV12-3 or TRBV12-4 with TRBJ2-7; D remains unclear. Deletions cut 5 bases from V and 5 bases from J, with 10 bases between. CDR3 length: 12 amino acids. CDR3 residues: CASSPPYDEQYF. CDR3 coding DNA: TGTGCCAGCAGTCCTCCGTACGACGAGCAGTACTTC.

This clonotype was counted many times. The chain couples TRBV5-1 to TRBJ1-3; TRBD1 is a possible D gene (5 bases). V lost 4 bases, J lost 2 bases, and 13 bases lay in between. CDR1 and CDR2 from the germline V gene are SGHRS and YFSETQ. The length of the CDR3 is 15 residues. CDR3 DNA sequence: TGCGCCAGCAGCCTGGACACTGGAACTGGAAACACCATATATTTT. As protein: CASSLDTGTGNTIYF.

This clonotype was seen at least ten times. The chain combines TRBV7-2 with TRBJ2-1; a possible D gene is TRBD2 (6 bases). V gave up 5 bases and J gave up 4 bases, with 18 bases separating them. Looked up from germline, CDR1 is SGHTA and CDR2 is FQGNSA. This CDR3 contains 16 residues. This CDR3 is CASSPRRASVYNEQFF. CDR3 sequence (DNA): TGTGCCAGCAGCCCAAGGCGGGCTAGCGTATACAATGAGCAGTTCTTC. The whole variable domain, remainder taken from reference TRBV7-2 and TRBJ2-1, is GAGVSQSPSNKVTEKGKDVELRCDPISGHTALYWYRQSLGQGLEFLIYFQGNSAPDKSGLPSDRFSAERTGGSVSTLTIQRTQQEDSAVYLCASSPRRASVYNEQFFGPGTRLTVL.

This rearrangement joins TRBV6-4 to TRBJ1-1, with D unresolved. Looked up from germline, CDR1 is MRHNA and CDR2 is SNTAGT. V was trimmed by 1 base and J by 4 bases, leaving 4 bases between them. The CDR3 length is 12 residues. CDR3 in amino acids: CASSDYGTEAFF. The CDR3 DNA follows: TGTGCCAGCAGTGACTACGGCACTGAAGCTTTCTTT.

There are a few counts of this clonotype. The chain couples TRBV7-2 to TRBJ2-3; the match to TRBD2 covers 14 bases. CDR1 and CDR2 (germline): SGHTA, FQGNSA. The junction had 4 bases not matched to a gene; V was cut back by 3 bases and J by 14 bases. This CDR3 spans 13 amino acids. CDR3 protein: CASSLTSGGAWYF. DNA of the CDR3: TGTGCCAGCAGCTTGACTAGCGGGGGGGCGTGGTATTTT.

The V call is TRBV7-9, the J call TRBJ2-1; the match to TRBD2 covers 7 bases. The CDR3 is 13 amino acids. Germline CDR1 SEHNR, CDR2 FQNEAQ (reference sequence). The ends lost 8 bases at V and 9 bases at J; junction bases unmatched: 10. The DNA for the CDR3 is TGTGCCAGCGTAAGAGGAGGGAGGGGTGAGCAGTTCTTC. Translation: CASVRGGRGEQFF.

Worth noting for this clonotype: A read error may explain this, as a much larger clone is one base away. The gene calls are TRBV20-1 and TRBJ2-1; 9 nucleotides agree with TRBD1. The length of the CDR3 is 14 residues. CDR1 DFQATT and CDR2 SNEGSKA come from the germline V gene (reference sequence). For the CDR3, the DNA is TGCAGTGCTAGATGGACAGGGGCCTACAATGTGCAGTTCTTC. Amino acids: CSARWTGAYNVQFF.

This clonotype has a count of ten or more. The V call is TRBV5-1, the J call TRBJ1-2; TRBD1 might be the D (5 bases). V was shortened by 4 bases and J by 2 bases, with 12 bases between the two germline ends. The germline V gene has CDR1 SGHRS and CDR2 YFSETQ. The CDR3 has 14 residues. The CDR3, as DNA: TGCGCCAGCAGCGCCGGGACTCCAAACTATGGCTACACCTTC. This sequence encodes CASSAGTPNYGYTF.

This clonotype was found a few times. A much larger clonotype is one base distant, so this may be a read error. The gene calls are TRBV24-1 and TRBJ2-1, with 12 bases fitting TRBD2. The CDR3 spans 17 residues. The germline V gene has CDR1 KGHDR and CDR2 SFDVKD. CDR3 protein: CAASDSWGTSGYNEQFF. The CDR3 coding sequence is TGTGCCGCCAGTGATTCTTGGGGGACTAGCGGGTACAATGAGCAGTTCTTC.

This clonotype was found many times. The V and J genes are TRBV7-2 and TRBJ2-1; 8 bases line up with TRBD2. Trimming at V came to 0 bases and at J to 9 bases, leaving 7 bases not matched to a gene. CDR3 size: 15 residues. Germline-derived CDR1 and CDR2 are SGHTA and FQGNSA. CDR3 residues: CASSLAISGGLEQFF. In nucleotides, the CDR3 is TGTGCCAGCAGCTTAGCGATAAGCGGGGGTCTTGAGCAGTTCTTC.

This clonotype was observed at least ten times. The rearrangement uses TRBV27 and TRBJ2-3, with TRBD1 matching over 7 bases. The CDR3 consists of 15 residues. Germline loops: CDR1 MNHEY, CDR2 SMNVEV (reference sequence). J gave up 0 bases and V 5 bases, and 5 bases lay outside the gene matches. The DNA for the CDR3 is TGTGCCAGCAGTACCTCGACAGGGAGCACAGATACGCAGTATTTT. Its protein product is CASSTSTGSTDTQYF.

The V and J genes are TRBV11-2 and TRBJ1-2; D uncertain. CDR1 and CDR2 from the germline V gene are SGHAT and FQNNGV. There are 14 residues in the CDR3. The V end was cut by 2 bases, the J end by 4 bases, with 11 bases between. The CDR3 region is CASSLTTSLYGYTF. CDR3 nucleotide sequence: TGTGCCAGCAGCTTAACCACATCCCTCTATGGCTACACCTTC. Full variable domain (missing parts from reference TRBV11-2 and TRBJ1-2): EAGVAQSPRYKIIEKRQSVAFWCNPISGHATLYWYQQILGQGPKLLIQFQNNGVVDDSQLPKDRFSAERLKGVDSTLKIQPAKLEDSAVYLCASSLTTSLYGYTFGSGTRLTVV.

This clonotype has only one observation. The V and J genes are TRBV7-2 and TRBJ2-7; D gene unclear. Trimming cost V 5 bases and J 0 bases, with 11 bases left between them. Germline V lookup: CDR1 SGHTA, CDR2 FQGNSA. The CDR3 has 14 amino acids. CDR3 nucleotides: TGTGCCAGCAGCACCCCACACGTCTCCTACGAGCAGTACTTC. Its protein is CASSTPHVSYEQYF. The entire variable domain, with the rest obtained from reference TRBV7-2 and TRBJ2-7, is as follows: GAGVSQSPSNKVTEKGKDVELRCDPISGHTALYWYRQSLGQGLEFLIYFQGNSAPDKSGLPSDRFSAERTGGSVSTLTIQRTQQEDSAVYLCASSTPHVSYEQYFGPGTRLTVT.

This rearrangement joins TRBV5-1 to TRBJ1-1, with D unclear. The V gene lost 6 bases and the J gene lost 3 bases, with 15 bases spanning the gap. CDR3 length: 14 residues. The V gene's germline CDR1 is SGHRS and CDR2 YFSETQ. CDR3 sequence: CASTLSGSHTEAFF. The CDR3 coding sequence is TGCGCCAGCACCCTGAGTGGCAGCCACACTGAAGCTTTCTTT.

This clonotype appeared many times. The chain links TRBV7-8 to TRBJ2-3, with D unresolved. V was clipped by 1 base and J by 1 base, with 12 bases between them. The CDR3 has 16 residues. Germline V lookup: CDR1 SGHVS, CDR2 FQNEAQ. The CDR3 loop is CASSLVNGRGTDTQYF. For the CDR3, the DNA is TGTGCCAGCAGCTTAGTTAACGGTAGAGGCACAGATACGCAGTATTTT.

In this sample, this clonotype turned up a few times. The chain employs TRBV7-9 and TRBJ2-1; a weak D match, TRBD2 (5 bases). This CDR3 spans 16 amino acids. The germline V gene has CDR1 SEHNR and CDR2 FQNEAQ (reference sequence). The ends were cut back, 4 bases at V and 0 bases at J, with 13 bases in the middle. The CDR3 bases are TGTGCCAGCAGCTCTAAGCGGAAGAGCTCCTACAATGAGCAGTTCTTC. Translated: CASSSKRKSSYNEQFF.

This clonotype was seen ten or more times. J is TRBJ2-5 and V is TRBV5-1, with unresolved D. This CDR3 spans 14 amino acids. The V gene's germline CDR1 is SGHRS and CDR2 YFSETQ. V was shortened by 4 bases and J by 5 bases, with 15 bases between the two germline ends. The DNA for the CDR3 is TGCGCCAGCAGCCCCTCCTTCACCGTGGAGACCCAGTACTTC. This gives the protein CASSPSFTVETQYF.